This record concerns one T cell receptor (beta chain) sequence. This entry comes from a study of cytotoxic CD8 clonotypes in ibrutinib-treated CLL. Study at large: Samples had a mean of around 250,000 productive templates and around 89,000 productive rearrangements.

Germline CDR1 and CDR2: SGHTA and FQGNSA. Trimming stripped 1 base from V and 5 bases from J, with 17 bases between. This CDR3 contains 16 residues. Clones were sequenced by immunoSEQ multiplex PCR, and TCRdb holds only the in-frame ones, with some missing. The table lists 250,000 to 350,000 clones, around 77% of them singletons. The chain carries TRBV7-2 and TRBJ1-1; possible D gene TRBD1, 5 bases. The sample was PBMCs, taken at disease progression, from a patient treated with ibrutinib. The sequence was obtained from a human donor with chronic lymphocytic leukemia. The CDR3 spells CASSLDSPGGGTEAFF. The CDR3 DNA is TGTGCCAGCAGCTTAGATTCGCCGGGGGGAGGGACTGAAGCTTTCTTT.